This T cell receptor beta chain was obtained from a study of T cells in women clearing cervical HPV infection. Study summary: HLA type stays a possible confounder, typing being limited. Study-level findings and limits: Cases carried less TRBV6-7 than controls: about 0.1% versus 0.15%. Repertoire richness, not evenness, was significantly elevated in CIN3+ cases versus controls.

A word on this clone: Its antigen is still unknown. The missing CDR3 end, 3 residues past where the read stops, is filled in from the germline J gene.

The CDR3 is made up of 15 amino acids. CDR1 and CDR2 (germline): SGHTA, FQGNSA. The table came from immunoSEQ multiplex PCR; TCRdb's copy has only in-frame clones and leaves some out. The specimen's table records tens of thousands of clones. V usage is TRBV7-2 and J usage is TRBJ2-3; no clear D. The clonotype originates from a woman aged 18-69 years with a cervical HPV16 infection that either progressed to CIN3+ or cleared (not recorded which). Sequenced material: blood buffy coat. The CDR3 reads CASSFSTASQETQYF. The sequenced part of the CDR3 DNA is TGTGCCAGCAGCTTTTCAACAGCATCCCAAGAGACG.